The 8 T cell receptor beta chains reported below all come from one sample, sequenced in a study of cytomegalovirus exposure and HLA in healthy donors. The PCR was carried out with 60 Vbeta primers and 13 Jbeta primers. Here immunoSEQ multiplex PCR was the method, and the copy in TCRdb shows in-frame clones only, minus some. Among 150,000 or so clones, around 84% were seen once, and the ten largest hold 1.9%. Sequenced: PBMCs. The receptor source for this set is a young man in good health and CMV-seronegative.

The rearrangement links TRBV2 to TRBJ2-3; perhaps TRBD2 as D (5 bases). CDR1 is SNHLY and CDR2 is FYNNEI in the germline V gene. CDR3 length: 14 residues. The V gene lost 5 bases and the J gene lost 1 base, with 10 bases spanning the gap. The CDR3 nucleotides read TGTGCCAGCAGTCCACGGCGGGGCACAGATACGCAGTATTTT. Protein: CASSPRRGTDTQYF. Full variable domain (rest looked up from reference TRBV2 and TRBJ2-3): EPEVTQTPSHQVTQMGQEVILRCVPISNHLYFYWYRQILGQKVEFLVSFYNNEISEKSEIFDDQFSVERPDGSNFTLKIRSTKLEDSAMYFCASSPRRGTDTQYFGPGTRLTVL.

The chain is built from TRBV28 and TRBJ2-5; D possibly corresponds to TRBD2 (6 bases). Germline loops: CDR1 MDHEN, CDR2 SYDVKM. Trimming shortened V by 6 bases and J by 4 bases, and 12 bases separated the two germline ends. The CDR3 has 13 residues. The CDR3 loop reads CASREGIGETQYF. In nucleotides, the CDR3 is TGTGCCAGCAGGGAGGGTATTGGAGAGACCCAGTACTTC.

The CDR3 loop reads CASTTGPWGAEAFF. In nucleotides, the CDR3 is TGTGCCAGCACCACGGGTCCCTGGGGCGCTGAAGCTTTCTTT. The chain recombines TRBV6-1 with TRBJ1-1, with a possible D match to TRBD1 (5 bases). The CDR3 has 14 amino acids. From germline, CDR1 is MNHNS and CDR2 SASEGT. V was pared by 7 bases and J by 6 bases, with 18 bases between.

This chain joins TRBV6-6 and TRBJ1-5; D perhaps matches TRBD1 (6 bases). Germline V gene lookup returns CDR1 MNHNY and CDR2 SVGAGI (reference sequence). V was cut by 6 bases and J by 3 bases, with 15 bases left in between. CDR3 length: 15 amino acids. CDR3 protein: CASSSGTQINQPQHF. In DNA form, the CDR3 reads TGTGCCAGCAGCTCCGGGACACAAATCAATCAGCCCCAGCATTTT.

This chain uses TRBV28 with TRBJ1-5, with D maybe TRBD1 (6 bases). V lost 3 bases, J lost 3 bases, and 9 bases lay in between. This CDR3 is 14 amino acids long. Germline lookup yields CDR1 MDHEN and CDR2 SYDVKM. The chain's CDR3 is CASSFTGYNQPQHF. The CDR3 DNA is TGTGCCAGCAGTTTCACAGGGTACAATCAGCCCCAGCATTTT. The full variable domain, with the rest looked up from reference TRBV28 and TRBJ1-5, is DVKVTQSSRYLVKRTGEKVFLECVQDMDHENMFWYRQDPGLGLRLIYFSYDVKMKEKGDIPEGYSVSREKKERFSLILESASTNQTSMYLCASSFTGYNQPQHFGDGTRLSIL.

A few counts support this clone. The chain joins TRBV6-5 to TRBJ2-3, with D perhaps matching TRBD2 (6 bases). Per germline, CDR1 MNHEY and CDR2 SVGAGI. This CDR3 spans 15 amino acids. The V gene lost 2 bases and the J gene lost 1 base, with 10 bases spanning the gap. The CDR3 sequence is CASSYLEGRTDTQYF. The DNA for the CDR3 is TGTGCCAGCAGTTACCTGGAGGGGCGCACAGATACGCAGTATTTT.

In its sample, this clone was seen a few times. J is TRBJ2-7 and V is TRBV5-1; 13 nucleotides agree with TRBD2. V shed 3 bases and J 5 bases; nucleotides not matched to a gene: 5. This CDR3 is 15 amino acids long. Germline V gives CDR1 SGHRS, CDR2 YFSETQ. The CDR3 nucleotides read TGCGCCAGCAGCTCACTAGCGGGAGGGCCCAACGAGCAGTACTTC. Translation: CASSSLAGGPNEQYF.

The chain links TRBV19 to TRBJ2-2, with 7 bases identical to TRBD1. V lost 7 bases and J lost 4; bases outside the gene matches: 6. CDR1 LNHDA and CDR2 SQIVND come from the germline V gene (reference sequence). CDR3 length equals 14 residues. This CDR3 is CASNTWDSTGELFF. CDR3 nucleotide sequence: TGTGCCAGTAACACATGGGACAGCACCGGGGAGCTGTTTTTT.